These 26 T cell receptor beta chains originate from one sample sequenced in a study of shared clonotypes between healthy human individuals. Method: immunoSEQ multiplex PCR; TCRdb's copy keeps in-frame clones and lacks some. The sample includes more than 2 million clones, approximately 96% of them seen just once. Source material: naive CD4+ T cells sorted from blood. Regarding subset: CD45RA+ positively selected. The receptor source for this set is a man between 18 and 29 years old in good health.

This clone came up once. In DNA, the CDR3 is TGTGCCAGCAGCTTATTTAAGTTCTTGGAGAACACTGAAGCTTTCTTT. Translating it yields CASSLFKFLENTEAFF. This chain joins TRBV7-9 and TRBJ1-1; D gene uncertain. V lost 2 bases, J lost 1 base, and 14 bases lay in between. The CDR3 extends over 16 amino acids. Germline V gene lookup returns CDR1 SEHNR and CDR2 FQNEAQ (reference sequence).

The chain carries TRBV19 and TRBJ1-5; D unresolved. Germline CDR1 and CDR2: LNHDA and SQIVND (reference sequence). The CDR3 has 15 amino acids. Between the trimmed V and J ends, which lost 3 bases and 4 bases, there was a span of 13 bases. CDR3: CASSILQASNQPQHF. The CDR3 DNA follows: TGTGCCAGTAGTATTCTCCAGGCTTCTAATCAGCCCCAGCATTTT.

The rearrangement uses TRBV5-6 and TRBJ2-3; D not resolved. Germline V gene data show CDR1 as SGHDT and CDR2 as YYEEEE. Trimming cost V 1 base and J 2 bases, with 2 bases left between them. The CDR3 contains 12 residues. This CDR3 is CASSLFTDTQYF. CDR3 DNA: TGTGCCAGCAGCTTGTTCACAGATACGCAGTATTTT.

The gene calls are TRBV19 and TRBJ1-5; D gene ambiguous. The germline V gene has CDR1 LNHDA and CDR2 SQIVND (reference sequence). This CDR3 contains 14 residues. V was clipped by 3 bases and J by 2 bases, with 8 bases between them. This chain's CDR3 is CASSIIRGNQPQHF. DNA of the CDR3: TGTGCCAGTAGTATTATAAGGGGCAATCAGCCCCAGCATTTT.

About this clone itself: The sample carries other DNA sequences with the same CDR3. This chain joins TRBV6-6 and TRBJ2-5, with 10 bases identical to TRBD1. The CDR3 is 13 amino acids. V lost 6 bases and J lost 5; bases outside the gene matches: 3. Germline V gene sequence: CDR1 MNHNY, CDR2 SVGAGI (reference sequence). The chain's CDR3 is CASSRGQGETQYF. CDR3 bases: TGTGCCAGCAGCCGGGGACAGGGGGAGACCCAGTACTTC.

The chain joins TRBV11-2 to TRBJ2-2; 8 bases fit TRBD1. Germline V gene data show CDR1 as SGHAT and CDR2 as FQNNGV. CDR3 length: 15 amino acids. With 5 bases clipped from V and 1 base from J, the junction kept 3 bases outside the gene matches. The CDR3 DNA is TGTGCCAGCAGCCGAGACAGGGGGAACACCGGGGAGCTGTTTTTT. It yields the protein CASSRDRGNTGELFF.

The chain has TRBV18 and TRBJ1-2; D is possibly TRBD1 (5 bases). The CDR3 spans 17 residues. Germline values: CDR1 KGHSH, CDR2 LQKENI. The ends were cut back, 5 bases at V and 4 bases at J, with 23 bases in the middle. CDR3 in amino acids: CASSSGTDRVVSYGYTF. The CDR3 DNA reads TGTGCCAGCTCATCCGGGACGGACCGCGTCGTTTCCTATGGCTACACCTTC. Full variable domain (rest looked up from reference TRBV18 and TRBJ1-2): NAGVMQNPRHLVRRRGQEARLRCSPMKGHSHVYWYRQLPEEGLKFMVYLQKENIIDESGMPKERFSAEFPKEGPSILRIQQVVRGDSAAYFCASSSGTDRVVSYGYTFGSGTRLTVV.

The genes are TRBV28 and TRBJ1-1; 12 positions agree with TRBD1. J lost 3 bases, V lost 6 bases, and 5 bases had no gene match. The length of the CDR3 is 15 residues. Germline CDR1 MDHEN, CDR2 SYDVKM. Here the CDR3 DNA reads TGTGCCAGCAGGGGACAGGGGGCAGGAGACACTGAAGCTTTCTTT. Residues: CASRGQGAGDTEAFF. Variable domain in full (rest from reference TRBV28 and TRBJ1-1): DVKVTQSSRYLVKRTGEKVFLECVQDMDHENMFWYRQDPGLGLRLIYFSYDVKMKEKGDIPEGYSVSREKKERFSLILESASTNQTSMYLCASRGQGAGDTEAFFGQGTRLTVV.

The rearrangement joins TRBV11-3 to TRBJ2-5, with D unclear. CDR1 is SGHNT, CDR2 YENEEA, per germline. CDR3 length: 16 amino acids. V was trimmed by 1 base and J by 4 bases, leaving 16 bases between them. The CDR3 nucleotides read TGTGCCAGCAGCTTAGGGTCGAAACGTAATGGAGAGACCCAGTACTTC. It specifies CASSLGSKRNGETQYF. Variable domain in full (rest from reference TRBV11-3 and TRBJ2-5): EAGVVQSPRYKIIEKKQPVAFWCNPISGHNTLYWYLQNLGQGPELLIRYENEEAVDDSQLPKDRFSAERLKGVDSTLKIQPAELGDSAVYLCASSLGSKRNGETQYFGPGTRLLVL.

The rearrangement joins TRBV4-1 to TRBJ2-5; the D is unclear. The CDR3 has 15 residues. V was pared by 0 bases and J by 2 bases, with 10 bases between. Per the germline V gene, CDR1 is MGHRA and CDR2 is YSYEKL. The CDR3, as DNA: TGCGCCAGCAGCCAAGATCCCGGGCTGCAAGAGACCCAGTACTTC. Its protein is CASSQDPGLQETQYF.

The rearrangement joins TRBV18 to TRBJ1-3; D is unresolved. The germline V and J ends were trimmed by 3 bases and 7 bases, with 19 bases remaining between them. Germline-derived CDR1 and CDR2 are KGHSH and LQKENI. CDR3 size: 16 residues. CDR3 bases: TGTGCCAGCTCACCTTCTCCAAAGTCCTTTGGGAACACCATATATTTT. Residues: CASSPSPKSFGNTIYF.

The rearrangement links TRBV11-2 to TRBJ2-5; no firm D call. Germline loops: CDR1 SGHAT, CDR2 FQNNGV. The CDR3 sequence is 15 residues long. The germline V and J ends were trimmed by 0 bases and 0 bases, with 8 bases remaining between them. This CDR3 is CASSLDGKYQETQYF. The CDR3 region has the DNA TGTGCCAGCAGCTTAGATGGCAAATACCAAGAGACCCAGTACTTC.

The chain links TRBV19 to TRBJ2-1, with a tentative D call TRBD2 (6 bases). Germline-derived CDR1 and CDR2 are LNHDA and SQIVND (reference sequence). The CDR3 has 16 residues. Trimming shortened V by 5 bases and J by 7 bases, and 21 bases separated the two germline ends. Here the CDR3 DNA reads TGTGCCAGTAGTCCGAAGCAAGGGACTCTACTGAATGAGCAGTTCTTC. Amino acids: CASSPKQGTLLNEQFF.

This chain joins TRBV10-3 and TRBJ2-7; D may correspond to TRBD1 or TRBD2 (5 bases each). The CDR3 covers 14 residues. Germline V lookup: CDR1 ENHRY, CDR2 SYGVKD. The V end lost 5 bases, the J end lost 0 bases, and 11 bases lay between the germline ends. CDR3 in DNA: TGTGCCATCAGTTCCGGGGCCTTCTCCTACGAGCAGTACTTC. Encoded protein: CAISSGAFSYEQYF.

CDR3 DNA: TGTGCCAGCAGTCCTTCTGGGGGCCTCGGCTATGGCTACACCTTC. Translation gives CASSPSGGLGYGYTF. The chain couples TRBV28 to TRBJ1-2; a possible D gene is TRBD1 (6 bases). The V gene lost 5 bases and the J gene lost 4 bases, with 17 bases spanning the gap. Germline V gene sequence: CDR1 MDHEN, CDR2 SYDVKM. The CDR3 covers 15 residues.

This sequence joins TRBV7-9 and TRBJ2-7, with 8 bases that match TRBD2. The germline gives CDR1 SEHNR, CDR2 FQNEAQ (reference sequence). Trimming took 5 bases from V and 2 from J; bases not matched to a gene: 2. CDR3 length: 13 residues. Here the CDR3 DNA reads TGTGCCAGCAGCGTTAGCGGGGCCTACGAGCAGTACTTC. Amino acids: CASSVSGAYEQYF.

This chain uses TRBV19 with TRBJ1-2, with D possibly being TRBD1 (5 bases). The CDR3 length is 15 residues. Germline V CDR1 and CDR2: LNHDA, SQIVND (reference sequence). V lost 4 bases to trimming and J lost 0 bases, with 12 bases between them. CDR3 nucleotides: TGTGCCAGTAGTAACCCGGGGGGGTCTAACTATGGCTACACCTTC. This translates into CASSNPGGSNYGYTF.

With respect to this clone: In the same sample, other DNA sequences code for this CDR3. This sequence joins TRBV18 and TRBJ1-1, with 7 nucleotides matching TRBD1. The junction had 5 bases not matched to a gene; V was cut back by 1 base and J by 3 bases. Germline V gene data show CDR1 as KGHSH and CDR2 as LQKENI. The CDR3 has 15 residues. CDR3 DNA: TGTGCCAGCTCACCACGACAGGGCTGGGACACTGAAGCTTTCTTT. As protein: CASSPRQGWDTEAFF.

V gene TRBV9 combines with J gene TRBJ2-5, with D tentatively TRBD1 or TRBD2 (5 bases each). CDR3 length: 16 amino acids. Trimming removed 4 bases from V and 2 bases from J, with 18 bases in between. Germline CDR1 and CDR2: SGDLS and YYNGEE. CDR3: CASSTAGGPPQETQYF. The CDR3 DNA reads TGTGCCAGCAGCACAGCTGGGGGACCCCCTCAAGAGACCCAGTACTTC.

J is TRBJ1-2 and V is TRBV28; the D is unclear. The CDR3 is 14 amino acids. V gave up 3 bases and J gave up 4 bases, with 12 bases separating them. CDR1 is MDHEN, CDR2 SYDVKM, per germline. DNA for the CDR3: TGTGCCAGCAGTTTCGGCGGACTCATCTATGGCTACACCTTC. It is translated as CASSFGGLIYGYTF.

Points on this clone: One end of the junction does not line up with germline, which may come from a read error. The chain links TRBV7-7 to TRBJ2-2; D perhaps matches TRBD2 (5 bases). This CDR3 has 13 residues. Germline V lookup: CDR1 SSHAT, CDR2 FNYEAQ (reference sequence). This CDR3 reads CASSLSGQGELFF. CDR3 sequence (DNA): TGTGCTAGCAGCTTAAGCGGCCAGGGGGAGCTGTTTTTT.

V gene TRBV6-5 combines with J gene TRBJ1-6; possible D gene TRBD1, 5 bases. This CDR3 comprises 16 residues. Trimming stripped 0 bases from V and 7 bases from J, with 13 bases between. Germline V gene sequence: CDR1 MNHEY, CDR2 SVGAGI. The CDR3, as DNA: TGTGCCAGCAGTTACTCGGGGGTTCTGAAGAATTCACCCCTCCACTTT. Its translation: CASSYSGVLKNSPLHF.

This clone was seen once. This chain uses TRBV29-1 with TRBJ1-1, with a tentative D call TRBD1 (5 bases). This CDR3 has 15 residues. The V gene lost 5 bases and the J gene lost 0 bases, with 16 bases spanning the gap. Germline assignment: CDR1 SQVTM and CDR2 ANQGSEA. The CDR3 loop reads CSVWGLGPLNTEAFF. CDR3 bases: TGCAGCGTTTGGGGATTGGGACCGTTGAACACTGAAGCTTTCTTT.

This clone was recorded once. V usage is TRBV6-1 and J usage is TRBJ2-1; D is possibly TRBD2 (5 bases). The CDR3 sequence is 16 residues long. In germline, CDR1 is MNHNS, CDR2 SASEGT. The V gene lost 2 bases and the J gene lost 0 bases, with 11 bases spanning the gap. CDR3 coding DNA: TGTGCCAGCAGTGAATCGTCGGGAAGCTCCTACAATGAGCAGTTCTTC. Translation: CASSESSGSSYNEQFF.

This chain connects TRBV10-1 to TRBJ1-4; 7 bases align to TRBD1. Germline CDR1 and CDR2: WNHNN and SYGVQD (reference sequence). V lost 6 bases and J lost 8; bases outside the gene matches: 6. This CDR3 has 13 amino acids. The CDR3 protein is CASSSQGSEKLFF. Here the CDR3 DNA reads TGCGCCAGCAGCTCACAGGGGAGCGAAAAACTGTTTTTT.

The chain employs TRBV27 and TRBJ1-4, with 8 bases identical to TRBD1. This CDR3 is 17 amino acids long. V shed 6 bases, J shed 0 bases, and the junction held 9 bases outside the gene matches. Germline V gene data show CDR1 as MNHEY and CDR2 as SMNVEV (reference sequence). The CDR3 region has the DNA TGTGCCAGCAGCAGGACAGGGCGAAAGGCAACTAATGAAAAACTGTTTTTT. Its translation: CASSRTGRKATNEKLFF.